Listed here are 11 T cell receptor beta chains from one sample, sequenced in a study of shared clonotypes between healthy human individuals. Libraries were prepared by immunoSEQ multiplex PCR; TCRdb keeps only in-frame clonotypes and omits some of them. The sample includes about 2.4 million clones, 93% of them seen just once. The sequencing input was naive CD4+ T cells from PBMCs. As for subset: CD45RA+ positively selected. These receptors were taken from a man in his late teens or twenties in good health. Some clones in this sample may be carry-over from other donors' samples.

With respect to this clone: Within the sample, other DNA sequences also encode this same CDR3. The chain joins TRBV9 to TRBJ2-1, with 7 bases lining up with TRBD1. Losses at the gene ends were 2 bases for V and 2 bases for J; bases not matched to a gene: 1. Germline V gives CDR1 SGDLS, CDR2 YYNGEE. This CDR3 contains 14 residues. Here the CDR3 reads CASSVGQTYNEQFF. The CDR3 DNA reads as TGTGCCAGCAGCGTGGGACAGACCTACAATGAGCAGTTCTTC.

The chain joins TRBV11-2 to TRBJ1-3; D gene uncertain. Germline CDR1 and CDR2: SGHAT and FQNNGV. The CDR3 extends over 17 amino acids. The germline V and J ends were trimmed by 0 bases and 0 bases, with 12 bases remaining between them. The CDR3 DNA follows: TGTGCCAGCAGCTTAGAGTTGTTACGGTACTCTGGAAACACCATATATTTT. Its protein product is CASSLELLRYSGNTIYF.

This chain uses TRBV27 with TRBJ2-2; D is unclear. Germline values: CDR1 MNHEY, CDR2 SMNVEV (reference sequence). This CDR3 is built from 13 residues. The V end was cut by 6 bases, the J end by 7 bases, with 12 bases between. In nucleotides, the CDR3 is TGTGCCAGCAGGCCGGTCCGTGGCGGGGAGCTGTTTTTT. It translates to CASRPVRGGELFF.

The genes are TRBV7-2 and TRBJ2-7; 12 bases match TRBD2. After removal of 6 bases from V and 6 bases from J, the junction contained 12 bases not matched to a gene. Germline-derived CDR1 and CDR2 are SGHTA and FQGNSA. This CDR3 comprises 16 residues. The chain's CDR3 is CASSLHLAGGVGEQYF. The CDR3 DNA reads TGTGCCAGCAGTCTCCACCTAGCGGGAGGGGTCGGCGAGCAGTACTTC.

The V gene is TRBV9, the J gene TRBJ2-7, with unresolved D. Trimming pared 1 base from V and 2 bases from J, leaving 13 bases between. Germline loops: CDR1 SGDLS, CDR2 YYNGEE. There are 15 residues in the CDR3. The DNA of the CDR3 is TGTGCCAGCAGCGTATCGCCCGCTAATCCCTACGAGCAGTACTTC. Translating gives CASSVSPANPYEQYF. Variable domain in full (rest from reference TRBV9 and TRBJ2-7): DSGVTQTPKHLITATGQRVTLRCSPRSGDLSVYWYQQSLDQGLQFLIQYYNGEERAKGNILERFSAQQFPDLHSELNLSSLELGDSALYFCASSVSPANPYEQYFGPGTRLTVT.

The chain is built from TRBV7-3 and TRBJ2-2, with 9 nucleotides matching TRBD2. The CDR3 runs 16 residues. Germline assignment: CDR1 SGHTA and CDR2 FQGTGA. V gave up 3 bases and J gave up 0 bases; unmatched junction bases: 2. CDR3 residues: CASSFTSGSNTGELFF. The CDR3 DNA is TGTGCCAGCAGCTTCACTAGCGGGTCGAACACCGGGGAGCTGTTTTTT.

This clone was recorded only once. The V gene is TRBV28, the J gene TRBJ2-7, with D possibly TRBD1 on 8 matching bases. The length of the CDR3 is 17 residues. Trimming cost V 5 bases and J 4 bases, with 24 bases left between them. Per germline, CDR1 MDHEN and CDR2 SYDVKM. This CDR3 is CASSLHLSYRGGYEQYF. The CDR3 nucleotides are TGTGCCAGCAGTCTACATCTTTCTTACAGGGGGGGGTACGAGCAGTACTTC. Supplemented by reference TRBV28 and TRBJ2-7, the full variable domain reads DVKVTQSSRYLVKRTGEKVFLECVQDMDHENMFWYRQDPGLGLRLIYFSYDVKMKEKGDIPEGYSVSREKKERFSLILESASTNQTSMYLCASSLHLSYRGGYEQYFGPGTRLTVT.

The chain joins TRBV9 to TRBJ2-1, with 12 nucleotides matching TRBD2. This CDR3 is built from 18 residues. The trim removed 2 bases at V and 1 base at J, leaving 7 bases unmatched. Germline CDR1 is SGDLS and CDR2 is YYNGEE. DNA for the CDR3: TGTGCCAGCAGCGTGACTAGCGGGAGTGGTGGATCCTACAATGAGCAGTTCTTC. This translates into CASSVTSGSGGSYNEQFF.

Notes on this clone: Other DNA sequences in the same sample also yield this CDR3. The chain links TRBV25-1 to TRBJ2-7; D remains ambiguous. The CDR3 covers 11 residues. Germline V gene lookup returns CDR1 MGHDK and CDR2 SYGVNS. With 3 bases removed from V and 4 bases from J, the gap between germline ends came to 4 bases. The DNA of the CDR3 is TGTGCCAGCAGTGATAGGTACGAGCAGTACTTC. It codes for CASSDRYEQYF.

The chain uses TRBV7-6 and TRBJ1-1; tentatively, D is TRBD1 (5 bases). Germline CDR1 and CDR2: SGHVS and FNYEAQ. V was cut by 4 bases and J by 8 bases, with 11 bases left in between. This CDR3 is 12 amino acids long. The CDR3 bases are TGTGCCAGCAGCTCCGTGACAGAAGAAGCTTTCTTT. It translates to CASSSVTEEAFF.

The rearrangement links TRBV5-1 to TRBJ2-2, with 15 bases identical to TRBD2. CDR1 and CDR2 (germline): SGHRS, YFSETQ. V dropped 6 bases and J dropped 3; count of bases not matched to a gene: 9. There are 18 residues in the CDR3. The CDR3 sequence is CASNFGLAGGPDTGELFF. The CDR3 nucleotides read TGCGCCAGCAACTTCGGACTAGCGGGAGGGCCGGACACCGGGGAGCTGTTTTTT. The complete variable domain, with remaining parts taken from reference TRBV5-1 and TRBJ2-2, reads KAGVTQTPRYLIKTRGQQVTLSCSPISGHRSVSWYQQTPGQGLQFLFEYFSETQRNKGNFPGRFSGRQFSNSRSEMNVSTLELGDSALYLCASNFGLAGGPDTGELFFGEGSRLTVL.